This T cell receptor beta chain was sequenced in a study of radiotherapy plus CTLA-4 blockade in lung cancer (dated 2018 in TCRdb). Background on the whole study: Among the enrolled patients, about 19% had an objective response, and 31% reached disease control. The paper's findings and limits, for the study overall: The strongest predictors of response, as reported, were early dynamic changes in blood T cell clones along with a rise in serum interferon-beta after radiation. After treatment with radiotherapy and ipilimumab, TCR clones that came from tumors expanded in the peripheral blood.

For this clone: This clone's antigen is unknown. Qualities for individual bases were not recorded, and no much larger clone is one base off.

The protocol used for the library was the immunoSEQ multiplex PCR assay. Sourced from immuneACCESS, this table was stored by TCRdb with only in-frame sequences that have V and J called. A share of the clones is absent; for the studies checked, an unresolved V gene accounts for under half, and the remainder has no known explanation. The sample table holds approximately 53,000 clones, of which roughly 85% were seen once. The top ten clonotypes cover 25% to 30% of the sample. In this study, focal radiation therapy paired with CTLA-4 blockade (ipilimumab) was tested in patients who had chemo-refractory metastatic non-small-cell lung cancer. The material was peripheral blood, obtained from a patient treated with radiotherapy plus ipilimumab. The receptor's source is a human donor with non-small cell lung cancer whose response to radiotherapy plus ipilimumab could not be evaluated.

DNA sequence: TGTGCCAGCATCGAGACCATCTGGGACAGGGGTAAAAAATACGAGCAGTACTTC. The encoded protein is CASIETIWDRGKKYEQYF. Rearrangement joined TRBV7-8 to TRBJ2-7; TRBD1 lines up with 10 middle nucleotides. The germline V gene specifies SGHVS as CDR1 and FQNEAQ as CDR2. Germline trimming: 7 bases from V, 4 bases from J; junction bases outside gene matches: 19. Reading from cysteine to phenylalanine, the CDR3 counts 18 amino acids. Solely the CDR3 DNA is kept, with 54 bases framed from the first base. The CDR3 plus the reference TRBV7-8 and TRBJ2-7 genes for the other parts give the full variable domain: GAGVSQSPRYKVAKRGQDVALRCDPISGHVSLFWYQQALGQGPEFLTYFQNEAQLDKSGLPSDRFFAERPEGSVSTLKIQRTQQEDSAVYLCASIETIWDRGKKYEQYFGPGTRLTVT.